The 27 T cell receptor beta chains given below trace back to one sample, sequenced in a study of blood T cells in healthy people across ages. A second PCR, run for roughly 7 to 12 cycles, used a sample-barcoded 5' primer plus a J-beta primer mix. TCRdb reprocessed the 5' RACE reads via MiXCR and lists one record per CDR3 protein. The sample has 700,000 to 1,000,000 distinct CDR3 sequences, 44% seen once. Sequencing was carried out using blood. Receptors were obtained from a man aged 60 to 75 in good health.

The V call is TRBV5-5, the J call TRBJ2-5; D could derive from TRBD1 or TRBD2 (5 bases each). Trimming left V 5 bases short and J 0 bases short, with 17 bases between. CDR1 is SGHKS and CDR2 is YYEKEE in the germline V gene (reference sequence). The CDR3 has 16 amino acids. The CDR3 loop reads CASSPGGWGYQETQYF. For the CDR3, the DNA is TGTGCCAGCAGTCCAGGCGGTTGGGGGTACCAAGAGACCCAGTACTTC.

This clonotype turned up a few times. The chain combines TRBV2 with TRBJ1-1, with D possibly TRBD1 on 5 matching bases. Germline V gene data show CDR1 as SNHLY and CDR2 as FYNNEI. This CDR3 has 15 residues. V was trimmed by 4 bases and J by 3 bases, leaving 15 bases between them. This CDR3 is CASSARERGYTEAFF. The CDR3 DNA sequence: TGTGCCAGCAGTGCCAGAGAAAGGGGTTACACTGAAGCTTTCTTT.

The chain combines TRBV20-1 with TRBJ2-7; maybe TRBD1 (5 bases). This CDR3 is built from 14 residues. V lost 0 bases to trimming and J lost 3 bases, with 12 bases between them. Germline CDR1 is DFQATT and CDR2 is SNEGSKA (reference sequence). The CDR3 DNA reads as TGCAGTGCTAGAGATGGCGTCAGGGTCTACGAGCAGTACTTC. This encodes CSARDGVRVYEQYF.

The chain employs TRBV21-1 and TRBJ1-3; TRBD1 was called by the table and not checked on the DNA. TRBV21-1 is listed as a pseudogene. This CDR3 spans 17 amino acids. The CDR3 sequence is CASSNPGTGGSGNTIYF. The CDR3 DNA reads TGTGCCAGCAGCAACCCCGGGACAGGGGGCTCTGGAAACACCATATATTTT.

The CDR3 DNA sequence: TGTGCCAGCAGCGGAAACAGGGTGTTGGACAATGAGCAGTTCTTC. Translating it yields CASSGNRVLDNEQFF. This chain joins TRBV9 and TRBJ2-1; D perhaps matches TRBD1 (6 bases). Trimming pared 3 bases from V and 5 bases from J, leaving 15 bases between. Germline V CDR1 and CDR2: SGDLS, YYNGEE. The length of the CDR3 is 15 residues.

This clonotype was detected only a few times. V usage is TRBV6-4 and J usage is TRBJ2-3; 7 nucleotides agree with TRBD1. The trim removed 2 bases at V and 2 bases at J, leaving 7 bases unmatched. The CDR3 has 16 residues. Germline V gene data show CDR1 as MRHNA and CDR2 as SNTAGT. The CDR3 loop reads CASSDTGERDTDTQYF. In DNA, the CDR3 is TGTGCCAGCAGTGACACAGGGGAGAGGGACACAGATACGCAGTATTTT.

This clonotype was seen only a few times. This chain joins TRBV7-9 and TRBJ2-1; 12 bases line up with TRBD2. CDR3 size: 15 residues. J lost 9 bases, V lost 5 bases, and 8 bases had no gene match. Per the germline V gene, CDR1 is SEHNR and CDR2 is FQNEAQ (reference sequence). CDR3 residues: CASSALAGGQSEQFF. The CDR3 bases are TGTGCCAGCAGCGCTCTAGCGGGGGGGCAGAGTGAGCAGTTCTTC.

This clonotype was seen only a few times. The CDR3 nucleotides are TGTGCCAGCAGTGAAGCGTTCCAGGGGAGAGAGACCCAGTACTTC. This gives the protein CASSEAFQGRETQYF. The rearrangement links TRBV6-1 to TRBJ2-5, with D perhaps matching TRBD1 (6 bases). Germline V gene sequence: CDR1 MNHNS, CDR2 SASEGT. The CDR3 runs 15 residues. Trimming cost V 0 bases and J 4 bases, with 12 bases left between them.

The J gene is TRBJ2-5, the V gene TRBV30; D is uncertain. CDR3 length equals 15 residues. The V gene lost 3 bases and the J gene lost 0 bases, with 14 bases spanning the gap. Looked up from germline, CDR1 is GTSNPN and CDR2 is SVGIG (reference sequence). CDR3: CAWREIAVYQETQYF. DNA for the CDR3: TGTGCCTGGAGAGAGATTGCTGTGTACCAAGAGACCCAGTACTTC. The full variable domain, its missing parts supplied by reference TRBV30 and TRBJ2-5, is SQTIHQWPATLVQPVGSPLSLECTVEGTSNPNLYWYRQAAGRGLQLLFYSVGIGQISSEVPQNLSASRPQDRQFILSSKKLLLSDSGFYLCAWREIAVYQETQYFGPGTRLLVL.

J is TRBJ1-6 and V is TRBV9, with D possibly being TRBD1 (5 bases). Germline loops: CDR1 SGDLS, CDR2 YYNGEE. V dropped 2 bases and J dropped 6 bases, with 6 bases sitting between them. The length of the CDR3 is 13 residues. The CDR3 region has the DNA TGTGCCAGCAGCGTGGACACTAATTCACCCCTCCACTTT. The encoded protein is CASSVDTNSPLHF.

The chain carries TRBV6-5 and TRBJ2-7, with 11 bases aligning to TRBD2. Germline CDR1 is MNHEY and CDR2 is SVGAGI. The V segment lost 3 bases and the J segment 0 bases; nucleotides outside the gene matches: 10. The CDR3 is made up of 18 amino acids. The CDR3 region has the DNA TGTGCCAGCAGTTATTCTTTAGCGGGGGGGCATAACTCCTACGAGCAGTACTTC. Translating gives CASSYSLAGGHNSYEQYF.

V is TRBV5-1 and J is TRBJ2-4; D perhaps matches TRBD1 (6 bases). The CDR3 loop spans 15 amino acids. The ends were cut back, 0 bases at V and 7 bases at J, with 14 bases in the middle. Per the germline V gene, CDR1 is SGHRS and CDR2 is YFSETQ. CDR3 sequence (DNA): TGCGCCAGCAGCTTGGCGGAGACAGGCAAGAACATTCAGTACTTC. Protein product: CASSLAETGKNIQYF.

V and J are TRBV20-1 and TRBJ2-1; perhaps D is TRBD1 or TRBD2 (5 bases each). Germline lookup yields CDR1 DFQATT and CDR2 SNEGSKA (reference sequence). CDR3 length equals 16 residues. V was shortened by 4 bases and J by 4 bases, with 20 bases between the two germline ends. The CDR3: CSANPWGGGYYNEQFF. The CDR3 nucleotides are TGCAGTGCTAATCCCTGGGGCGGAGGCTATTACAATGAGCAGTTCTTC.

In its sample, this clonotype was seen a few times. The CDR3 loop is CASSYSTSAASETQYF. In DNA, the CDR3 is TGTGCCAGCAGTTACTCGACTAGCGCGGCCTCAGAGACCCAGTACTTC. The chain carries TRBV6-2 or TRBV6-3 and TRBJ2-5, with TRBD2 identical over 8 bases. Trimming removed 0 bases from V and 4 bases from J; junction bases left unmatched: 7. This CDR3 comprises 16 residues. The germline CDR1 and CDR2 sequences are MNHEY and SVGEGT.

The chain uses TRBV10-2 and TRBJ2-5, with D unclear. The CDR3 consists of 14 residues. Trimming shortened V by 2 bases and J by 11 bases, and 18 bases separated the two germline ends. Germline values: CDR1 WSHSY, CDR2 SAAADI. CDR3 bases: TGCGCCAGCAGTGAGAGTACTGGTCACAATGAGCAGTACTTC. Protein product: CASSESTGHNEQYF.

The chain employs TRBV5-1 and TRBJ2-5, with 8 bases matching TRBD2. J was trimmed by 11 bases and V by 0 bases; bases with no gene match: 15. Germline lookup yields CDR1 SGHRS and CDR2 YFSETQ. This CDR3 has 16 residues. The CDR3 DNA is TGCGCCAGCAGCTTGGTAGCGGGACGGATTTACAATGAGCAGTACTTC. This sequence encodes CASSLVAGRIYNEQYF.

This clonotype appeared a few times. J is TRBJ2-1 and V is TRBV14; 7 bases line up with TRBD1. Germline CDR1 SGHDN, CDR2 FVKESK. CDR3 length: 12 residues. Trimming cost V 4 bases and J 12 bases; bases outside gene matches: 6. The CDR3 spells CASSLGQSGQFF. DNA of the CDR3: TGTGCCAGCAGCCTGGGACAGTCAGGGCAGTTCTTC.

The table lists this clonotype with a few counts. V usage is TRBV9 and J usage is TRBJ2-2; D is unresolved. CDR1 and CDR2 (germline): SGDLS, YYNGEE. V dropped 0 bases and J dropped 5 bases, with 8 bases sitting between them. The CDR3 consists of 14 residues. CDR3 sequence reads: CASSVVLDTGELFF. CDR3 bases: TGTGCCAGCAGCGTAGTTCTCGATACCGGGGAGCTGTTTTTT.

This clonotype has ten or more counts. The chain is built from TRBV5-6 and TRBJ2-5; D unclear. Trimming took off 2 bases at V and 1 base at J, with 6 bases between the two ends. The CDR3 has 13 amino acids. CDR1 is SGHDT and CDR2 is YYEEEE in the germline V gene. This chain's CDR3 is CASSLGVQETQYF. CDR3 nucleotides: TGTGCCAGCAGCTTAGGCGTCCAAGAGACCCAGTACTTC.

This clonotype was seen ten or more times. The rearrangement links TRBV5-1 to TRBJ2-7; D is unresolved. Germline V gene sequence: CDR1 SGHRS, CDR2 YFSETQ. The length of the CDR3 is 15 residues. Trimming shortened V by 1 base and J by 2 bases, and 13 bases separated the two germline ends. The chain's CDR3 is CASSLRADLTYEQYF. DNA of the CDR3: TGCGCCAGCAGCTTGAGGGCGGATCTTACCTACGAGCAGTACTTC. Filled out from reference TRBV5-1 and TRBJ2-7, the complete variable domain reads KAGVTQTPRYLIKTRGQQVTLSCSPISGHRSVSWYQQTPGQGLQFLFEYFSETQRNKGNFPGRFSGRQFSNSRSEMNVSTLELGDSALYLCASSLRADLTYEQYFGPGTRLTVT.

This clonotype came up a few times. The junction and the germline gene differ at one end; a read error may be behind it. The gene calls are TRBV7-2 and TRBJ1-6, with D perhaps matching TRBD1 (6 bases). From germline, CDR1 is SGHTA and CDR2 FQGNSA. The CDR3 is made up of 18 amino acids. The CDR3 protein is CASGLLGQPSSYNSPLHF. The CDR3 DNA follows: TGTGCCAGCGGCTTACTTGGACAGCCGAGCTCCTATAATTCACCCCTCCACTTT. The whole variable domain, filled in from reference TRBV7-2 and TRBJ1-6, reads GAGVSQSPSNKVTEKGKDVELRCDPISGHTALYWYRQSLGQGLEFLIYFQGNSAPDKSGLPSDRFSAERTGGSVSTLTIQRTQQEDSAVYLCASGLLGQPSSYNSPLHFGNGTRLTVT.

The V call is TRBV7-9, the J call TRBJ2-7, with D perhaps given as TRBD1 or TRBD2 (6 bases each). From germline, CDR1 is SEHNR and CDR2 FQNEAQ (reference sequence). V lost 3 bases and J 3 bases, leaving 15 bases between the germline ends. The CDR3 sequence is 15 residues long. The CDR3 sequence is CASSFSVGGLYEQYF. The CDR3 coding sequence is TGTGCCAGCAGCTTTAGTGTAGGGGGGCTCTACGAGCAGTACTTC. The complete variable domain, with remaining parts taken from reference TRBV7-9 and TRBJ2-7, reads DTGVSQNPRHKITKRGQNVTFRCDPISEHNRLYWYRQTLGQGPEFLTYFQNEAQLEKSRLLSDRFSAERPKGSFSTLEIQRTEQGDSAMYLCASSFSVGGLYEQYFGPGTRLTVT.

The V gene is TRBV5-4, the J gene TRBJ2-1; TRBD2 aligns across 12 bases. J was trimmed by 9 bases and V by 4 bases; bases with no gene match: 14. Germline V gene data show CDR1 as SGHNT and CDR2 as YYREEE (reference sequence). This CDR3 comprises 17 residues. The CDR3 DNA sequence: TGTGCCAGCAGCCTGACTTGGGCTAGCGGGGGGGCGATTGAGCAGTTCTTC. Its translation: CASSLTWASGGAIEQFF. Using reference TRBV5-4 and TRBJ2-1 for the parts outside the CDR3, the full variable domain is ETGVTQSPTHLIKTRGQQVTLRCSSQSGHNTVSWYQQALGQGPQFIFQYYREEENGRGNFPPRFSGLQFPNYSSELNVNALELDDSALYLCASSLTWASGGAIEQFFGPGTRLTVL.

This clonotype was picked up many times. A read error may explain this, as a much larger clone is one base away. The chain recombines TRBV20-1 with TRBJ1-2; D ambiguous. This CDR3 spans 14 amino acids. Trimming removed 0 bases from V and 3 bases from J, with 11 bases in between. The germline V gene has CDR1 DFQATT and CDR2 SNEGSKA (reference sequence). CDR3 loop: CSARDRGFDYGYTF. In DNA, the CDR3 is TGCAGTGCTAGAGATCGCGGGTTTGACTATGGCTACACCTTC.

V gene TRBV7-9 combines with J gene TRBJ1-1; D remains unclear. Germline-derived CDR1 and CDR2 are SEHNR and FQNEAQ (reference sequence). V was pared by 6 bases and J by 3 bases, with 14 bases between. The CDR3 sequence is 14 residues long. The CDR3 DNA reads TGTGCCAGCAGTTGGAGATCGGAGGACACTGAAGCTTTCTTT. Translated: CASSWRSEDTEAFF.

This rearrangement joins TRBV7-9 to TRBJ2-5, with TRBD1 identical over 8 bases. The CDR3 has 14 residues. The V segment lost 1 base and the J segment 13 bases; nucleotides outside the gene matches: 11. CDR1 and CDR2 from the germline V gene are SEHNR and FQNEAQ (reference sequence). CDR3: CASSLEGQASIRYF. The DNA of the CDR3 is TGTGCCAGCAGCTTAGAGGGACAGGCAAGTATTAGGTACTTC. Supplemented by reference TRBV7-9 and TRBJ2-5, the full variable domain reads DTGVSQNPRHKITKRGQNVTFRCDPISEHNRLYWYRQTLGQGPEFLTYFQNEAQLEKSRLLSDRFSAERPKGSFSTLEIQRTEQGDSAMYLCASSLEGQASIRYFGPGTRLLVL.

This rearrangement joins TRBV20-1 to TRBJ2-3, with TRBD2 as a possible D gene (6 bases). Germline V gene data show CDR1 as DFQATT and CDR2 as SNEGSKA (reference sequence). The CDR3 extends over 14 amino acids. The germline V and J ends were trimmed by 4 bases and 2 bases, with 13 bases remaining between them. The CDR3 reads CSAKAGTSTDTQYF. CDR3 sequence (DNA): TGCAGTGCTAAGGCGGGGACTTCCACAGATACGCAGTATTTT.